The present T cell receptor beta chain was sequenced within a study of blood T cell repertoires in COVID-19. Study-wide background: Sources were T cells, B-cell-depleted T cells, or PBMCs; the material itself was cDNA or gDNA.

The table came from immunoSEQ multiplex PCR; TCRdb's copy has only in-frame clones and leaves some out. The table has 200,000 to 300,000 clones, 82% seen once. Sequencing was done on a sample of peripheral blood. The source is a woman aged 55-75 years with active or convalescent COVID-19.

Here the CDR3 reads CASTTSEGTEAFF. CDR3 nucleotides: TGTGCCAGCACCACGTCTGAGGGCACTGAAGCTTTCTTT. The rearrangement links TRBV6-6 to TRBJ1-1; D is unclear. V gave up 7 bases and J gave up 4 bases, with 13 bases separating them. The CDR3 is 13 amino acids. Germline V lookup: CDR1 MNHNY, CDR2 SVGAGI (reference sequence).